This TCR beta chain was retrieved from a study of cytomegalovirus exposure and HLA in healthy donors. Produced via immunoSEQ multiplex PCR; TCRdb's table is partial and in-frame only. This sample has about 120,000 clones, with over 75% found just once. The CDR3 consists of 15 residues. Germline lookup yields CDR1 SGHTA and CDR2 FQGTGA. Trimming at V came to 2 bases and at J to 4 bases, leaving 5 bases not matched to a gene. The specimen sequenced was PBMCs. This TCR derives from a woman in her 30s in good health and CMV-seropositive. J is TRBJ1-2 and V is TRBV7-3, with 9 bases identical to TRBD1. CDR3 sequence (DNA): TGTGCCAGCAGCTTACCGGGACAGGGCCTCTATGGCTACACCTTC. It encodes CASSLPGQGLYGYTF.